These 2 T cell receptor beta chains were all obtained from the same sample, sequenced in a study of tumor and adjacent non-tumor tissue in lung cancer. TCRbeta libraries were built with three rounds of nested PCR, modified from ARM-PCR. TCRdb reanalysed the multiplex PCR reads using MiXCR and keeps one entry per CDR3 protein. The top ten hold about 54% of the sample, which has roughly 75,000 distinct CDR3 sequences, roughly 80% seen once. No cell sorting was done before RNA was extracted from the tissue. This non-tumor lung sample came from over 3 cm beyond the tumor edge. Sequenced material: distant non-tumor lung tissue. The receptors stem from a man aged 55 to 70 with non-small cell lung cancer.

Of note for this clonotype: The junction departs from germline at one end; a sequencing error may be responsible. The CDR3 DNA reads TGCAGCGTTGGACAGGGTTGGGATACGCGGTATTTT. Its translation: CSVGQGWDTRYF. The gene calls are TRBV29-1 and TRBJ2-3; 7 positions agree with TRBD1. This CDR3 contains 12 residues. Germline CDR1 and CDR2: SQVTM and ANQGSEA.

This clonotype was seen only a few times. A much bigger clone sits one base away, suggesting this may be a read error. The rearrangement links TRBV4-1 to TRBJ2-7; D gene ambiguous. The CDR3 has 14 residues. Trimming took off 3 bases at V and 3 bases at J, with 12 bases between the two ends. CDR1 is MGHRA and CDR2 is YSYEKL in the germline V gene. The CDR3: CASSQLQNLYEQYF. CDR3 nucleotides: TGCGCCAGCAGCCAGCTTCAGAATCTCTACGAGCAGTACTTC.